Below are 28 T cell receptor beta chains sequenced from a single sample in a study of beta chain features in type 1 diabetes. Regarding the study as a whole: Researchers report that Type 1 diabetes patients had moderately but significantly shorter TCRB CDR3s across all four CD4+ subsets.

The entirety of the isolated RNA underwent reverse transcription, so expressed TCRB transcripts were sequenced. Sequencing was performed with immunoSEQ multiplex PCR; in TCRdb, only in-frame clones are kept and a portion is missing. The sample gives about 250,000 clones, 11% of which show up once; approximately 0.017% is in the top ten. No cognate antigen is known for these TCRs. The material sequenced was naive CD4+ T cells from blood. These receptors were taken from a man aged 25-40 years with type 1 diabetes.

This clone was counted between two and nine times. The chain couples TRBV9 to TRBJ2-1; D gene uncertain. Per the germline V gene, CDR1 is SGDLS and CDR2 is YYNGEE. CDR3 size: 14 residues. V was cut by 0 bases and J by 8 bases, with 12 bases left in between. This chain's CDR3 is CASSVAWKSDEQFF. In nucleotides, the CDR3 is TGTGCCAGCAGCGTAGCATGGAAAAGCGATGAGCAGTTCTTC.

V usage is TRBV7-2 and J usage is TRBJ2-7; 8 nucleotides match TRBD2. Germline CDR1 is SGHTA and CDR2 is FQGNSA. Germline trimming cut 10 bases from V and 1 base from J; bases unmatched to any gene: 15. The CDR3 is made up of 16 amino acids. CDR3 in amino acids: CATSGEVAGRSYEQYF. CDR3 sequence (DNA): TGTGCCACCTCGGGAGAAGTAGCGGGGCGATCCTACGAGCAGTACTTC.

The table lists this clone with a few counts. The J gene is TRBJ2-3, the V gene TRBV5-1; D ambiguous. CDR1 and CDR2 from the germline V gene are SGHRS and YFSETQ. The CDR3 contains 12 residues. V dropped 4 bases and J dropped 4 bases, with 7 bases sitting between them. CDR3 protein: CASSVQADTQYF. The CDR3 bases are TGCGCCAGCAGCGTACAAGCAGATACGCAGTATTTT. The full variable domain, completed using reference TRBV5-1 and TRBJ2-3, is KAGVTQTPRYLIKTRGQQVTLSCSPISGHRSVSWYQQTPGQGLQFLFEYFSETQRNKGNFPGRFSGRQFSNSRSEMNVSTLELGDSALYLCASSVQADTQYFGPGTRLTVL.

The chain has TRBV7-9 and TRBJ1-2, with 8 bases aligning to TRBD1. The CDR3 runs 15 residues. V shed 5 bases, J shed 5 bases, and the junction held 10 bases outside the gene matches. Germline V gene data show CDR1 as SEHNR and CDR2 as FQNEAQ (reference sequence). CDR3 protein: CASSRGQGHTYGYTF. The CDR3 DNA reads TGTGCCAGCAGCCGCGGACAGGGCCATACTTATGGCTACACCTTC.

This clone appeared a few times. The chain carries TRBV4-3 and TRBJ1-1, with no clear D. Germline V lookup: CDR1 LGHNA, CDR2 YSLEER. The CDR3 has 15 amino acids. Trimming removed 0 bases from V and 1 base from J, with 9 bases in between. The DNA of the CDR3 is TGCGCCAGCAGCCAAGAGAGCCGGGGGAACACTGAAGCTTTCTTT. Protein product: CASSQESRGNTEAFF.

In this sample, this clone turned up a few times. The genes are TRBV30 and TRBJ1-4, with 8 positions matching TRBD1. This CDR3 is built from 15 residues. Germline V CDR1 and CDR2: GTSNPN, SVGIG (reference sequence). V trimming: 3 bases; J trimming: 7 bases; junction bases outside the gene matches: 10. In nucleotides, the CDR3 is TGTGCCTGGAGGCCTCTGGACAGGGCGGTTGAAAAACTGTTTTTT. Its translation: CAWRPLDRAVEKLFF.

This sequence joins TRBV19 and TRBJ1-5; 10 bases are a match to TRBD1. This CDR3 spans 16 amino acids. CDR1 LNHDA and CDR2 SQIVND come from the germline V gene (reference sequence). With V trimmed by 5 bases and J by 4 bases, 8 bases remained unmatched. CDR3 protein: CASSSWTGGANQPQHF. Here the CDR3 DNA reads TGTGCCAGTAGTTCATGGACAGGGGGTGCTAATCAGCCCCAGCATTTT. The full variable domain, completed using reference TRBV19 and TRBJ1-5, is DGGITQSPKYLFRKEGQNVTLSCEQNLNHDAMYWYRQDPGQGLRLIYYSQIVNDFQKGDIAEGYSVSREKKESFPLTVTSAQKNPTAFYLCASSSWTGGANQPQHFGDGTRLSIL.

The V and J genes are TRBV19 and TRBJ1-4, with a weak D call TRBD1 (5 bases). The CDR3 runs 15 residues. Trimming shortened V by 3 bases and J by 4 bases, and 12 bases separated the two germline ends. Germline CDR1 and CDR2: LNHDA and SQIVND (reference sequence). The DNA of the CDR3 is TGTGCCAGTAGTATTACCGGGCAGGGTAATGAAAAACTGTTTTTT. Amino acid sequence: CASSITGQGNEKLFF. The full variable domain, rest sourced from reference TRBV19 and TRBJ1-4, is DGGITQSPKYLFRKEGQNVTLSCEQNLNHDAMYWYRQDPGQGLRLIYYSQIVNDFQKGDIAEGYSVSREKKESFPLTVTSAQKNPTAFYLCASSITGQGNEKLFFGSGTQLSVL.

Details on this clone: Within the sample, other DNA sequences also encode this same CDR3. The V gene is TRBV18, the J gene TRBJ1-2; TRBD1 matches 8 bases. Trimming took 3 bases from V and 5 from J; bases not matched to a gene: 2. This CDR3 is 13 amino acids long. CDR1 and CDR2 from the germline V gene are KGHSH and LQKENI. The CDR3 nucleotides are TGTGCCAGCTCACCGGACAGGGTTTATGGCTACACCTTC. It is translated as CASSPDRVYGYTF.

J is TRBJ2-7 and V is TRBV11-1; possibly TRBD2 for D (5 bases). Trimming pared 1 base from V and 4 bases from J, leaving 14 bases between. Germline V gives CDR1 SGHAT, CDR2 FQDESV (reference sequence). The CDR3 loop spans 15 amino acids. CDR3 residues: CASSLGTGRSYEQYF. The DNA of the CDR3 is TGTGCCAGCAGCTTAGGGACTGGGAGAAGTTACGAGCAGTACTTC.

The V and J genes are TRBV18 and TRBJ2-1; 9 bases align to TRBD2. CDR1 KGHSH and CDR2 LQKENI come from the germline V gene. The junction had 9 bases not matched to a gene; V was cut back by 0 bases and J by 6 bases. The CDR3 spans 17 residues. The CDR3 is CASSPPVVSGGFNEQFF. The CDR3 region has the DNA TGTGCCAGCTCACCACCCGTGGTGAGCGGGGGGTTCAATGAGCAGTTCTTC.

This chain links TRBV20-1 with TRBJ2-7, with D unresolved. V gave up 2 bases and J gave up 12 bases, with 14 bases separating them. Per the germline V gene, CDR1 is DFQATT and CDR2 is SNEGSKA (reference sequence). This CDR3 comprises 11 residues. The CDR3 nucleotides read TGCAGTGCTAGAAAGTCTGATGTAGCGTACTTC. This codes for CSARKSDVAYF.

The chain has TRBV30 and TRBJ1-2, with a tentative D call TRBD1 (6 bases). Trimming removed 0 bases at V and 5 bases at J, with 10 bases between. This CDR3 is built from 13 residues. Germline V CDR1 and CDR2: GTSNPN, SVGIG (reference sequence). DNA for the CDR3: TGTGCCTGGAGTGTCGTGAGGGGGTATGGCTACACCTTC. Protein sequence: CAWSVVRGYGYTF.

The chain has TRBV5-1 and TRBJ2-3; D is perhaps TRBD1 (6 bases). Germline V gives CDR1 SGHRS, CDR2 YFSETQ. With 3 bases removed from V and 5 bases from J, the gap between germline ends came to 13 bases. The length of the CDR3 is 14 residues. The CDR3 region has the DNA TGCGCCAGCAGCTCAGGGGAGAGTGGAGATACGCAGTATTTT. Amino acids: CASSSGESGDTQYF.

The chain combines TRBV7-9 with TRBJ1-6; D unresolved. The CDR3 sequence is 13 residues long. Germline V lookup: CDR1 SEHNR, CDR2 FQNEAQ (reference sequence). V lost 1 base and J 8 bases, leaving 6 bases between the germline ends. The CDR3 DNA follows: TGTGCCAGCAGCTTAGATCCTTATTCACCCCTCCACTTT. Its protein product is CASSLDPYSPLHF.

The chain carries TRBV4-3 and TRBJ1-1; the D gene is possibly TRBD1 (5 bases). The length of the CDR3 is 17 residues. CDR1 is LGHNA, CDR2 YSLEER, per germline. V dropped 4 bases and J dropped 0 bases, with 18 bases sitting between them. The CDR3 DNA is TGCGCCAGCAGCCCAGGCCAGTGGGGAGGGGTGAACACTGAAGCTTTCTTT. The encoded protein is CASSPGQWGGVNTEAFF.

In its sample, this clone was seen a few times. V and J are TRBV2 and TRBJ2-2; 7 nucleotides align to TRBD1. The J segment lost 0 bases and the V segment lost 6 bases, leaving 4 bases of the junction unmatched. Germline V CDR1 and CDR2: SNHLY, FYNNEI. The CDR3 spans 15 residues. CDR3 amino acids: CASSAQGPNTGELFF. The CDR3 nucleotides read TGTGCCAGCAGCGCACAGGGGCCGAACACCGGGGAGCTGTTTTTT.

This clone turned up a few times. The J gene is TRBJ2-4, the V gene TRBV12-5; 7 bases align to TRBD1. This CDR3 has 15 amino acids. V dropped 2 bases and J dropped 7; count of bases not matched to a gene: 8. CDR1 and CDR2 from the germline V gene are LGHNT and FRNRAP. The DNA of the CDR3 is TGTGCTAGTGGTTTGCCCGGACAGGATCTTAACATTCAGTACTTC. Its translation: CASGLPGQDLNIQYF.

The chain uses TRBV18 and TRBJ2-3, with D possibly matching TRBD2 (6 bases). This CDR3 is built from 14 residues. Germline CDR1 KGHSH, CDR2 LQKENI. V was clipped by 3 bases and J by 5 bases, with 12 bases between them. The CDR3 region is CASSPGRGRDTQYF. CDR3 nucleotides: TGTGCCAGCTCACCGGGCCGGGGGAGAGATACGCAGTATTTT.

This chain links TRBV9 with TRBJ2-5; D gene uncertain. The germline gives CDR1 SGDLS, CDR2 YYNGEE. V lost 4 bases, J lost 9 bases, and 16 bases lay in between. The CDR3 totals 13 residues. CDR3 sequence (DNA): TGTGCCAGCAGCCCCACGACGGCTGAGGCCCAGTACTTC. Its translation: CASSPTTAEAQYF.

The chain has TRBV29-1 and TRBJ2-3; the D gene is possibly TRBD1 (6 bases). The length of the CDR3 is 12 residues. The V gene's germline CDR1 is SQVTM and CDR2 ANQGSEA. Trimming cost V 7 bases and J 4 bases, with 12 bases left between them. CDR3 region: CSAGAGPDTQYF. The CDR3 nucleotides are TGCAGCGCAGGGGCAGGTCCAGATACGCAGTATTTT.

This chain uses TRBV4-1 with TRBJ1-3; D perhaps matches TRBD1 (6 bases). The CDR3 totals 16 residues. The V gene lost 4 bases and the J gene lost 2 bases, with 15 bases spanning the gap. From germline, CDR1 is MGHRA and CDR2 YSYEKL. The CDR3 spells CASSLLERTAGNTIYF. The CDR3 DNA reads TGCGCCAGCAGCCTCCTGGAGCGGACAGCTGGAAACACCATATATTTT.

This clone has just a few counts. The chain is built from TRBV29-1 and TRBJ2-7; 8 bases line up with TRBD1. The CDR3 consists of 13 residues. Per the germline V gene, CDR1 is SQVTM and CDR2 is ANQGSEA. The junction had 9 bases not matched to a gene; V was cut back by 6 bases and J by 5 bases. The CDR3 DNA sequence: TGCAGCGTCTGCAGGGGGCGAGGGGACGAGCAGTACTTC. This encodes CSVCRGRGDEQYF.

About this clone itself: A junction boundary mismatches the germline segment, possibly from a read error. CDR3 in DNA: TGTGCCAGCAGCCAAGATCGGCCTAGCGGGTTCCAAGAGGCCCAGTACTTC. Translation: CASSQDRPSGFQEAQYF. The chain carries TRBV4-2 and TRBJ2-5; 8 nucleotides agree with TRBD2. Germline CDR1 reads LGHNA; CDR2 reads YNFKEQ. The CDR3 is 17 residues long.

In its sample, this clone was seen a few times. V and J are TRBV4-1 and TRBJ2-5; D is perhaps TRBD2 (5 bases). From germline, CDR1 is MGHRA and CDR2 YSYEKL. CDR3 length: 15 residues. Trimming shortened V by 1 base and J by 2 bases, and 11 bases separated the two germline ends. CDR3 bases: TGCGCCAGCAGCCAAGGGTTAGCGCCGCAAGAGACCCAGTACTTC. Protein: CASSQGLAPQETQYF.

This clone came up a few times. As DNA, the CDR3 is TGTGCCATCAGCGGACAGGGGGCTGGGGCCAACGTCCTGACTTTC. Translated: CAISGQGAGANVLTF. The rearrangement links TRBV10-3 to TRBJ2-6, with 10 bases that match TRBD1. V lost 6 bases to trimming and J lost 2 bases; unmatched junction nucleotides: 1. The CDR3 runs to 15 residues. CDR1 is ENHRY, CDR2 SYGVKD, per germline.

J is TRBJ2-1 and V is TRBV7-9, with D perhaps TRBD2 (7 bases). V gave up 4 bases and J gave up 6 bases, with 16 bases separating them. Germline lookup yields CDR1 SEHNR and CDR2 FQNEAQ (reference sequence). This CDR3 is built from 15 residues. The CDR3 here is CASSSRGAGLNEQFF. The CDR3 DNA follows: TGTGCCAGCAGCTCACGGGGGGCAGGTCTCAATGAGCAGTTCTTC.

This clone was seen a handful of times. The rearrangement joins TRBV9 to TRBJ2-3, with 9 positions matching TRBD2. The V and J ends lost 1 base and 1 base, in that order; junction bases with no gene match: 7. The CDR3 runs 17 residues. The germline V gene has CDR1 SGDLS and CDR2 YYNGEE. CDR3 DNA: TGTGCCAGCAGCGTAAGAAGCGGGGGGCTCCGCACAGATACGCAGTATTTT. Residues: CASSVRSGGLRTDTQYF.